Each of the 10 T cell receptor beta chains below was sequenced from the same sample in a study of blood T cell repertoires in COVID-19 (dated by TCRdb to 2019 to 2021). Receptor amplification or capture employed the immunoSEQ multiplex PCR assay. TCRdb obtained this table from immuneACCESS and retained in-frame rearrangements with V and J assigned. These tables miss some clones; where compared with another copy, unresolved V genes account for less than half of the shortfall, and the remainder is unexplained. The sample profile shows more than 9,500 clones; approximately 80% of them were found once. The ten largest clones add up to approximately 3.8% of the sample. The sequenced sample consisted of peripheral blood. The receptors were sampled from a woman aged 55-70 years with acute or convalescent COVID-19.

The chain recombines TRBV5-1 with TRBJ2-3; 11 nucleotides match TRBD2. Trimming cost V 3 bases and J 0 bases; bases outside gene matches: 3. CDR1 is SGHRS, CDR2 YFSETQ, per germline. The CDR3 runs to 16 residues. CDR3 sequence: CASSSLAGGSTDTQYF. The CDR3 DNA sequence: TGCGCCAGCAGCTCCCTAGCGGGGGGAAGCACAGATACGCAGTATTTT. Complete variable domain (other parts from reference TRBV5-1 and TRBJ2-3): KAGVTQTPRYLIKTRGQQVTLSCSPISGHRSVSWYQQTPGQGLQFLFEYFSETQRNKGNFPGRFSGRQFSNSRSEMNVSTLELGDSALYLCASSSLAGGSTDTQYFGPGTRLTVL.

This chain connects TRBV5-1 to TRBJ1-1; unclear D gene. The CDR3 has 12 amino acids. Germline CDR1 is SGHRS and CDR2 is YFSETQ. The germline V and J ends were trimmed by 0 bases and 11 bases, with 11 bases remaining between them. CDR3 residues: CASSLAPGEAFF. CDR3 nucleotide sequence: TGCGCCAGCAGCTTGGCCCCGGGAGAGGCTTTCTTT.

The V gene is TRBV5-1, the J gene TRBJ1-6; the D gene is possibly TRBD1 (6 bases). The CDR3 loop spans 15 amino acids. V was trimmed by 0 bases and J by 6 bases, leaving 10 bases between them. CDR1 and CDR2 (germline): SGHRS, YFSETQ. Here the CDR3 reads CASSLEGVGNSPLHF. CDR3 nucleotides: TGCGCCAGCAGCTTGGAGGGGGTTGGTAATTCACCCCTCCACTTT. Complete variable domain (other parts from reference TRBV5-1 and TRBJ1-6): KAGVTQTPRYLIKTRGQQVTLSCSPISGHRSVSWYQQTPGQGLQFLFEYFSETQRNKGNFPGRFSGRQFSNSRSEMNVSTLELGDSALYLCASSLEGVGNSPLHFGNGTRLTVT.

V usage is TRBV10-3 and J usage is TRBJ2-7, with D perhaps TRBD1 (5 bases). Germline V CDR1 and CDR2: ENHRY, SYGVKD. The V end was cut by 6 bases, the J end by 2 bases, with 14 bases between. The CDR3 has 14 amino acids. The CDR3 nucleotides read TGTGCCATCAGCTCCCTAAGGGGAACCTACGAGCAGTACTTC. Its protein is CAISSLRGTYEQYF.

This clone was seen once. The chain combines TRBV11-3 with TRBJ2-2; tentatively, D is TRBD2 (6 bases). V lost 5 bases, J lost 1 base, and 20 bases lay in between. The CDR3 loop spans 18 amino acids. Germline CDR1 SGHNT, CDR2 YENEEA. The CDR3 coding sequence is TGTGCCAGCAGCACTCATCGCGGGCGCGGGGAGAACACCGGGGAGCTGTTTTTT. It yields the protein CASSTHRGRGENTGELFF.

The genes are TRBV5-1 and TRBJ2-5, with 11 nucleotides matching TRBD2. CDR3 length: 17 amino acids. V gave up 0 bases and J gave up 3 bases; unmatched junction bases: 7. Germline V gives CDR1 SGHRS, CDR2 YFSETQ. CDR3 nucleotide sequence: TGCGCCAGCAGCTTGGACCTCCGTAGCGGGGGGGAAGAGACCCAGTACTTC. Amino acid sequence: CASSLDLRSGGEETQYF.

The chain links TRBV6-5 to TRBJ1-1; no definite D call. V lost 2 bases and J 1 base, leaving 8 bases between the germline ends. The CDR3 loop spans 14 amino acids. CDR1 MNHEY and CDR2 SVGAGI come from the germline V gene. This CDR3 is CASSYVSGNTEAFF. The DNA of the CDR3 is TGTGCCAGCAGTTACGTATCAGGGAACACTGAAGCTTTCTTT.

The chain employs TRBV5-1 and TRBJ2-5; D remains unclear. This CDR3 is 12 amino acids long. The germline V and J ends were trimmed by 5 bases and 0 bases, with 5 bases remaining between them. CDR1 and CDR2 (germline): SGHRS, YFSETQ. The CDR3 loop is CASSYHQETQYF. The CDR3, as DNA: TGCGCCAGCAGTTATCACCAAGAGACCCAGTACTTC.

The gene calls are TRBV5-1 and TRBJ1-1; the D is unclear. The CDR3 length is 13 residues. The germline V gene encodes CDR1 SGHRS and CDR2 YFSETQ. With 3 bases removed from V and 6 bases from J, the gap between germline ends came to 12 bases. This CDR3 is CASSSEGGPEAFF. The CDR3, as DNA: TGCGCCAGCAGCTCGGAGGGTGGGCCTGAAGCTTTCTTT. Looking up the rest from reference TRBV5-1 and TRBJ1-1 gives the full variable domain: KAGVTQTPRYLIKTRGQQVTLSCSPISGHRSVSWYQQTPGQGLQFLFEYFSETQRNKGNFPGRFSGRQFSNSRSEMNVSTLELGDSALYLCASSSEGGPEAFFGQGTRLTVV.

The chain uses TRBV13 and TRBJ1-2; 7 positions agree with TRBD1. The CDR3 covers 15 residues. With V trimmed by 5 bases and J by 6 bases, 12 bases remained unmatched. From germline, CDR1 is PRHDT and CDR2 FYEKMQ (reference sequence). In DNA, the CDR3 is TGTGCCAGCAGCACCTCAGGGGGATTTGTGAATGGCTACACCTTC. Translating it yields CASSTSGGFVNGYTF.